A single sample is the source of the 32 T cell receptor beta chains below, sequenced in a study of cytomegalovirus exposure and HLA in healthy donors. PCR employed 60 Vbeta and 13 Jbeta primers. Here immunoSEQ multiplex PCR was the method, and the copy in TCRdb shows in-frame clones only, minus some. The table records approximately 200,000 clones, around 79% of them present only once. Sequencing input: PBMCs. Every receptor here comes from a girl aged 10-17 years in good health and CMV-seropositive.

V and J are TRBV6-5 and TRBJ2-3; 9 bases fit TRBD1. V shed 4 bases, J shed 4 bases, and the junction held 9 bases outside the gene matches. CDR3 size: 16 residues. Looked up from germline, CDR1 is MNHEY and CDR2 is SVGAGI. The CDR3 DNA follows: TGTGCCAGCAGTTGGGGACAGGGAGTGGTGCCAGATACGCAGTATTTT. It specifies CASSWGQGVVPDTQYF.

The chain joins TRBV5-4 to TRBJ1-1; D call uncertain. The CDR3 is made up of 13 amino acids. Germline V gene sequence: CDR1 SGHNT, CDR2 YYREEE (reference sequence). Trimming cost V 0 bases and J 1 base, with 4 bases left between them. The CDR3 coding sequence is TGTGCCAGCAGCTTGGCAGGGAACACTGAAGCTTTCTTT. Its translation: CASSLAGNTEAFF.

The chain recombines TRBV7-9 with TRBJ1-1; D unclear. Germline lookup yields CDR1 SEHNR and CDR2 FQNEAQ (reference sequence). The ends were cut back, 2 bases at V and 0 bases at J, with 7 bases in the middle. This CDR3 is 14 amino acids long. CDR3 nucleotides: TGTGCCAGCAGCTTAAAAACAATGAACACTGAAGCTTTCTTT. Translation gives CASSLKTMNTEAFF.

This clone was found once. This chain uses TRBV27 with TRBJ1-1, with 10 bases that match TRBD1. This CDR3 spans 17 amino acids. V trimming: 0 bases; J trimming: 4 bases; junction bases outside the gene matches: 8. Looked up from germline, CDR1 is MNHEY and CDR2 is SMNVEV (reference sequence). The CDR3 DNA follows: TGTGCCAGCAGTTTATCTGGACAGGGGGTCTTCGGCACTGAAGCTTTCTTT. It specifies CASSLSGQGVFGTEAFF.

The CDR3 nucleotides are TGTGCCAGCAGAGGGACAGGGGGTGAAGCCGGGGAGCTGTTTTTT. Its translation is CASRGTGGEAGELFF. J is TRBJ2-2 and V is TRBV2; 11 bases map to TRBD1. Germline trimming cut 6 bases from V and 6 bases from J; bases unmatched to any gene: 6. Germline values: CDR1 SNHLY, CDR2 FYNNEI. This CDR3 is built from 15 residues.

This clone was found once. The rearrangement joins TRBV27 to TRBJ2-5; D is uncertain. The germline V gene encodes CDR1 MNHEY and CDR2 SMNVEV (reference sequence). V was clipped by 5 bases and J by 0 bases, with 7 bases between them. The CDR3 is 13 residues long. This CDR3 reads CASSPLHQETQYF. CDR3 DNA sequence: TGTGCCAGCAGTCCCCTACACCAAGAGACCCAGTACTTC.

This clone was detected a few times. This chain connects TRBV10-3 to TRBJ2-7; 7 nucleotides agree with TRBD2. Germline trimming cut 2 bases from V and 1 base from J; bases unmatched to any gene: 5. The CDR3 is 15 amino acids. Germline V gene sequence: CDR1 ENHRY, CDR2 SYGVKD. CDR3 loop: CAISEGSGRSYEQYF. CDR3 DNA sequence: TGTGCCATCAGTGAGGGTAGCGGGCGATCCTACGAGCAGTACTTC.

The rearrangement links TRBV27 to TRBJ1-6; tentative D call: TRBD1 (5 bases). Per the germline V gene, CDR1 is MNHEY and CDR2 is SMNVEV (reference sequence). The ends were cut back, 3 bases at V and 9 bases at J, with 12 bases in the middle. The CDR3 totals 14 residues. CDR3 in DNA: TGTGCCAGCAGTTTTTTACAGGAAAGTTCACCCCTCCACTTT. Translation: CASSFLQESSPLHF.

The CDR3 DNA sequence: TGTGCCAGTAGGCCCCGAGGAGGAGTATGGGGCTACACCTTC. Translation gives CASRPRGGVWGYTF. The rearrangement joins TRBV19 to TRBJ1-2; the D is unclear. With 6 bases removed from V and 8 bases from J, the gap between germline ends came to 19 bases. Per the germline V gene, CDR1 is LNHDA and CDR2 is SQIVND (reference sequence). This CDR3 is built from 14 residues.

The V gene is TRBV5-6, the J gene TRBJ1-6, with D unresolved. Germline V lookup: CDR1 SGHDT, CDR2 YYEEEE. The CDR3 consists of 15 residues. V lost 0 bases and J lost 8, with 12 bases in between. The CDR3 reads CASSLGWVRDSPLHF. The CDR3 coding sequence is TGTGCCAGCAGCTTGGGTTGGGTGCGGGATTCACCCCTCCACTTT.

The chain recombines TRBV7-9 with TRBJ1-6, with D perhaps matching TRBD1 (5 bases). Trimming stripped 0 bases from V and 5 bases from J, with 14 bases between. This CDR3 contains 17 residues. Germline V lookup: CDR1 SEHNR, CDR2 FQNEAQ (reference sequence). In DNA, the CDR3 is TGTGCCAGCAGCTTAGCGTGGATACAGGCTCATAATTCACCCCTCCACTTT. Residues: CASSLAWIQAHNSPLHF. The full variable domain, rest sourced from reference TRBV7-9 and TRBJ1-6, is DTGVSQNPRHKITKRGQNVTFRCDPISEHNRLYWYRQTLGQGPEFLTYFQNEAQLEKSRLLSDRFSAERPKGSFSTLEIQRTEQGDSAMYLCASSLAWIQAHNSPLHFGNGTRLTVT.

The V gene is TRBV30, the J gene TRBJ1-1; weak D call: TRBD1 (5 bases). V was shortened by 2 bases and J by 1 base, with 8 bases between the two germline ends. CDR1 GTSNPN and CDR2 SVGIG come from the germline V gene (reference sequence). CDR3 length: 13 residues. CDR3 in DNA: TGTGCCTGGAGTCGGGGGGGGAACACTGAAGCTTTCTTT. Encoded protein: CAWSRGGNTEAFF.

V gene TRBV30 combines with J gene TRBJ2-5, with 8 bases identical to TRBD1. Germline V gene lookup returns CDR1 GTSNPN and CDR2 SVGIG (reference sequence). This CDR3 spans 14 amino acids. After removal of 3 bases from V and 2 bases from J, the junction contained 5 bases not matched to a gene. CDR3 loop: CAWSGQGPQETQYF. The CDR3 DNA reads as TGTGCCTGGAGCGGACAGGGCCCTCAAGAGACCCAGTACTTC.

The CDR3 DNA reads as TGTGCCATCAGTGAGTTAGCGGGGGGGCCTCCAGATACGCAGTATTTT. It yields the protein CAISELAGGPPDTQYF. The rearrangement uses TRBV10-3 and TRBJ2-3; TRBD2 matches at 11 bases. Looked up from germline, CDR1 is ENHRY and CDR2 is SYGVKD. The CDR3 sequence is 16 residues long. V was pared by 1 base and J by 4 bases, with 4 bases of the junction left unmatched.

V is TRBV4-2 and J is TRBJ1-1; D might be TRBD1 (6 bases). Deletions cut 4 bases from V and 1 base from J, with 31 bases between. Germline V gene lookup returns CDR1 LGHNA and CDR2 YNFKEQ. This CDR3 is built from 21 residues. DNA of the CDR3: TGTGCCAGCAGCCCCCCCTCGGCGGGGGGGCGGGGGCAGTTAACGAACACTGAAGCTTTCTTT. Translating it yields CASSPPSAGGRGQLTNTEAFF.

The rearrangement joins TRBV29-1 to TRBJ2-1; 15 bases agree with TRBD2. Germline V CDR1 and CDR2: SQVTM, ANQGSEA. Trimming took 4 bases from V and 7 from J; bases not matched to a gene: 11. This CDR3 has 17 amino acids. CDR3 region: CSVAGLAGGQGWNEQFF. The CDR3 DNA reads as TGCAGCGTTGCGGGACTAGCGGGGGGTCAAGGATGGAATGAGCAGTTCTTC.

The V gene is TRBV19, the J gene TRBJ1-3; no reliable D call. V was shortened by 6 bases and J by 0 bases, with 6 bases between the two germline ends. This CDR3 is 13 amino acids long. Germline loops: CDR1 LNHDA, CDR2 SQIVND (reference sequence). The CDR3 here is CASSDNSGNTIYF. CDR3 bases: TGTGCCAGTAGCGACAACTCTGGAAACACCATATATTTT.

The sample holds a few counts of this clone. The rearrangement joins TRBV6-5 to TRBJ2-7, with 8 bases aligning to TRBD2. CDR1 is MNHEY and CDR2 is SVGAGI in the germline V gene. V lost 5 bases and J lost 2; bases outside the gene matches: 8. The CDR3 runs 15 residues. CDR3 coding DNA: TGTGCCAGCAGTAGCCAACCGGGGGGGACCTACGAGCAGTACTTC. Its protein product is CASSSQPGGTYEQYF.

The chain is built from TRBV30 and TRBJ1-5, with 7 bases fitting TRBD1. Germline-derived CDR1 and CDR2 are GTSNPN and SVGIG (reference sequence). The CDR3 loop spans 15 amino acids. Trimming at V came to 2 bases and at J to 5 bases, leaving 9 bases not matched to a gene. CDR3 DNA sequence: TGTGCCTGGAGTCATCTGGACAGGTTGGATCAGCCCCAGCATTTT. Protein sequence: CAWSHLDRLDQPQHF.

CDR3 amino acids: CASCSGGLNNEQFF. For the CDR3, the DNA is TGTGCCAGCTGTAGCGGGGGGTTAAACAATGAGCAGTTCTTC. The V gene is TRBV28, the J gene TRBJ2-1, with 10 bases fitting TRBD2. V lost 8 bases to trimming and J lost 5 bases; unmatched junction nucleotides: 6. CDR3 length: 14 amino acids. The germline V gene encodes CDR1 MDHEN and CDR2 SYDVKM.

V usage is TRBV4-3 and J usage is TRBJ2-7; D unresolved. V lost 0 bases, J lost 0 bases, and 9 bases lay in between. CDR1 LGHNA and CDR2 YSLEER come from the germline V gene. The CDR3 is 15 residues long. CDR3 sequence (DNA): TGCGCCAGCAGCCAAGATGCGGCTAGCTCCTACGAGCAGTACTTC. This translates into CASSQDAASSYEQYF.

The V gene is TRBV5-4, the J gene TRBJ2-5, with 14 bases fitting TRBD2. The CDR3 consists of 17 residues. V trimming: 4 bases; J trimming: 1 base; junction bases outside the gene matches: 6. CDR1 is SGHNT, CDR2 YYREEE, per germline (reference sequence). The DNA for the CDR3 is TGTGCCAGCAGCGTGACTAGCGGGGGGGCCGCCCAAGAGACCCAGTACTTC. Translated: CASSVTSGGAAQETQYF.

The chain combines TRBV20-1 with TRBJ2-7, with D hard to call. Germline CDR1 reads DFQATT; CDR2 reads SNEGSKA (reference sequence). Trimming pared 1 base from V and 6 bases from J, leaving 7 bases between. The CDR3 loop spans 11 amino acids. The DNA for the CDR3 is TGCAGTGCTAGAGGGAGTAGCGAGCAGTACTTC. It encodes CSARGSSEQYF.

The chain employs TRBV28 and TRBJ1-5, with D possibly matching TRBD1 (6 bases). This CDR3 is built from 15 residues. The ends were cut back, 3 bases at V and 2 bases at J, with 11 bases in the middle. CDR1 MDHEN and CDR2 SYDVKM come from the germline V gene. In DNA form, the CDR3 reads TGTGCCAGCAGTTTGGGGGGGGCCGGCAATCAGCCCCAGCATTTT. Translation: CASSLGGAGNQPQHF.

This sequence joins TRBV13 and TRBJ1-1; TRBD1 matches at 10 bases. V was pared by 6 bases and J by 5 bases, with 3 bases of the junction left unmatched. The germline gives CDR1 PRHDT, CDR2 FYEKMQ (reference sequence). CDR3 length: 13 amino acids. Here the CDR3 reads CASSSGQGTEAFF. The CDR3 nucleotides read TGTGCCAGCAGTTCGGGACAGGGGACTGAAGCTTTCTTT.

As concerns this clone: As the CDR3 is not closed by the conserved phenylalanine or tryptophan, this likely results from a read error. It is unclear where the CDR3 begins or ends on the DNA, so no DNA is shown, and the CDR3 is as TCRdb lists it. The V and J genes are TRBV9 and TRBJ2-7; the D call TRBD1 from the table was never checked on the DNA. Germline V gene sequence: CDR1 SGDLS, CDR2 YYNGEE. The CDR3 is made up of 10 amino acids, end residues included. The CDR3: CASSFIGQAG.

The gene calls are TRBV7-2 and TRBJ2-3; 12 nucleotides line up with TRBD2. With V trimmed by 5 bases and J by 5 bases, 17 bases remained unmatched. Germline V gene data show CDR1 as SGHTA and CDR2 as FQGNSA. This CDR3 has 19 residues. CDR3: CASSPFPSASGGAGDTQYF. The DNA of the CDR3 is TGTGCCAGCAGCCCATTTCCCAGTGCTAGCGGGGGGGCGGGAGATACGCAGTATTTT.

This clone has just a few counts. The rearrangement uses TRBV5-4 and TRBJ2-1; tentatively, D is TRBD2 (7 bases). The V end was cut by 1 base, the J end by 8 bases, with 16 bases between. The CDR3 loop spans 15 amino acids. The germline gives CDR1 SGHNT, CDR2 YYREEE (reference sequence). The CDR3 DNA follows: TGTGCCAGCAGCTTGTACGGGGGGCTTAACGATGAGCAGTTCTTC. This gives the protein CASSLYGGLNDEQFF.

The chain recombines TRBV4-1 with TRBJ2-4; D may be TRBD2 (6 bases). The CDR3 has 18 amino acids. Germline loops: CDR1 MGHRA, CDR2 YSYEKL. The germline V and J ends were trimmed by 4 bases and 0 bases, with 19 bases remaining between them. The CDR3 DNA reads as TGCGCCAGCAGCCCCGGGGGAGGTGCTCCGGCAGCCAAAAACATTCAGTACTTC. It translates to CASSPGGGAPAAKNIQYF.

The CDR3 DNA reads TGTGCCAGTACCGAGAACACGAGGGAAAAACTGTTTTTT. Its protein is CASTENTREKLFF. V and J are TRBV19 and TRBJ1-4, with D uncertain. The CDR3 has 13 residues. The V gene lost 7 bases and the J gene lost 8 bases, with 14 bases spanning the gap. Germline V lookup: CDR1 LNHDA, CDR2 SQIVND (reference sequence).

V and J are TRBV16 and TRBJ1-1; D remains unclear. The V end was cut by 6 bases, the J end by 0 bases, with 11 bases between. Germline V lookup: CDR1 KGHSY, CDR2 FQNENV. The CDR3 runs to 14 residues. The CDR3 DNA sequence: TGTGCCAGCAGTCCAACAACAGTGAACACTGAAGCTTTCTTT. It yields the protein CASSPTTVNTEAFF. Full variable domain (rest looked up from reference TRBV16 and TRBJ1-1): GEEVAQTPKHLVRGEGQKAKLYCAPIKGHSYVFWYQQVLKNEFKFLISFQNENVFDETGMPKERFSAKCLPNSPCSLEIQATKLEDSAVYFCASSPTTVNTEAFFGQGTRLTVV.

J is TRBJ2-4 and V is TRBV21-1; the D segment call TRBD1 is taken from the table without a DNA check. TRBV21-1 is a documented pseudogene. The CDR3 is made up of 16 amino acids. CDR3 bases: TGTGCCAGCATTCCGACAGTACCGATAGCCAAAAACATTCAGTACTTC. It yields the protein CASIPTVPIAKNIQYF.